This T cell receptor beta chain was recorded in a study of blood T cell repertoires in COVID-19 (dated by TCRdb to the early 2020s). Concerning the study at large: Samples covering the acute and convalescent phases of COVID-19 were provided by collaborators in the United States, Italy and Spain. Where available, HLA class I and class II types were taken from metadata supplied by the sample provider and were not determined by assay-based typing. Nearly every sample came with metadata listing a de-identified subject ID, COVID-19 status, age in years and sex. The samples were drawn from two sources: the first 160 participants of the ongoing ImmuneRACE study, and over 1,000 subjects contributed by 6 global collaborators. The material from the prospective study consisted of cDNA or gDNA derived from T cells, B-cell-depleted T cells, or PBMCs. Subjects who had been exposed to COVID-19, were actively infected with it, or had recovered from it provided the deeply sampled blood TCRbeta repertoires that made up the dataset. A freely available public database, intended as a resource for researchers studying the immune response to SARS-CoV-2, is where the repertoires were released.

What the study reported, not specific to this receptor: Clinical and demographic metadata were provided uncurated, with the amount varying by source and participant.

The table lists this clone with a few counts. Its antigen is not yet known. Base qualities are not recorded, but no much larger clone differs from it by a single base. Participants in the prospective study were aged about 18 to 90 years, lived in under 30 United States geographic areas, and enrolled through a virtual design. Cohort assignment in the prospective study relied on participant-reported clinical history from a screening survey and a study questionnaire. Recovered participants in ImmuneRACE Cohort 3 were defined as having two consecutive negative NP/OP PCR tests, clearance from a healthcare professional, or resolution of symptoms. In the prospective study, mobile phlebotomists collected whole blood, serum and a nasopharyngeal or oropharyngeal swab from each participant. Prospective study participants could optionally give additional blood draws and questionnaires over an approximately two-month period. Prospective study blood samples were shipped either frozen or at room temperature before DNA extraction.

The immunoSEQ Assay, a bias-controlled multiplex PCR, was used to amplify TCRbeta CDR3 regions from genomic DNA. As for the original processing: The number of nucleated cells in each sample was estimated from the amplification of reference gene primers within the assay. To quantify the absolute abundance of each unique TCRbeta CDR3 rearrangement, sequence reads were collapsed and filtered. Productive Simpson clonality was computed per sample as the square root of Simpson's diversity index over productive rearrangements. The immuneACCESS repertoire file appears here via TCRdb, limited to in-frame rearrangements. These files lack a portion of the clones; in checked studies, under half of the deficit traces to unresolved V genes, and the cause of the others is not known. The V and J calls and clone size are taken from that table; D and trimming were inferred from the DNA. The sample table contains approximately 300,000 clones; only one count was recorded for 87% of them. The top ten clones comprise about 5% of the sample.

The CDR3 runs 13 residues from the cysteine to the phenylalanine. CDR3 DNA only is kept here, 39 bases in frame from base 1. CDR1 and CDR2 (SGHAT, FQNNGV) derive from the germline V gene. Between the V and J ends, shortened by 6 bases and 8 bases respectively, the junction contains 14 bases. Sequenced material: PBMCs or T cells enriched from blood (not recorded which). The TCR was taken from a woman under 40 who had recovered from COVID-19. The chain was built from TRBV11-2 and TRBJ2-1; matching of 5 bases hints at TRBD1 as the D gene. The sequenced DNA is TGTGCCAGCAGGCAACCAGGGAACCATGAGCAGTTCTTC. Translated, it gives CASRQPGNHEQFF.